A single sample gave rise to the 6 T cell receptor beta chains below, sequenced in a study of regulatory dendritic cells for organ transplantation. Libraries were prepared by immunoSEQ multiplex PCR; TCRdb keeps only in-frame clonotypes and omits some of them. The table records 20,000 to 25,000 clones, 74% of them present only once. The source material was memory CD4+ T cells from blood. This sample's subset: CD45RO+ memory T cells. Receptors originate from a human donor in good health.

This chain connects TRBV20-1 to TRBJ2-3; D perhaps matches TRBD1 (5 bases). The germline V gene has CDR1 DFQATT and CDR2 SNEGSKA (reference sequence). This CDR3 is built from 11 residues. CDR3 bases: TGCTCCGGGCAGGGCCCTCATACGCAGTATTTT. Translation gives CSGQGPHTQYF.

This clone has only a few counts. The chain is built from TRBV5-4 and TRBJ2-2; D may be TRBD1 (5 bases). CDR3 length: 17 amino acids. CDR1 and CDR2 from the germline V gene are SGHNT and YYREEE (reference sequence). The V end lost 4 bases, the J end lost 0 bases, and 16 bases lay between the germline ends. The CDR3 region has the DNA TGTGCCAGCAGCCTACAGGCGGTGGCGGCGAACACCGGGGAGCTGTTTTTT. Translated, it gives CASSLQAVAANTGELFF.

This clone has more than one count but fewer than ten. V and J are TRBV4-2 and TRBJ1-2, with 10 bases identical to TRBD1. In germline, CDR1 is LGHNA, CDR2 YNFKEQ. This CDR3 comprises 16 residues. Trimming cost V 1 base and J 8 bases; bases outside gene matches: 10. The chain's CDR3 is CASSQVSGQGVPGYTF. For the CDR3, the DNA is TGTGCCAGCAGCCAAGTAAGCGGACAGGGGGTACCGGGCTACACCTTC.

The chain joins TRBV5-1 to TRBJ2-2; D not resolved. This CDR3 comprises 15 residues. CDR1 SGHRS and CDR2 YFSETQ come from the germline V gene. The V and J ends lost 0 bases and 0 bases respectively, with 6 bases between them. The CDR3 sequence is CASSLDSPNTGELFF. DNA of the CDR3: TGCGCCAGCAGCTTGGACAGTCCGAACACCGGGGAGCTGTTTTTT.

The chain carries TRBV25-1 and TRBJ2-7; D call uncertain. V was trimmed by 5 bases and J by 4 bases, leaving 12 bases between them. Germline CDR1 MGHDK, CDR2 SYGVNS. This CDR3 comprises 13 residues. Written as DNA, the CDR3 is TGTGCCAGCAGTAACCCGGGTAATTACGAGCAGTACTTC. Translating it yields CASSNPGNYEQYF.

The chain combines TRBV11-3 with TRBJ2-1; 8 nucleotides align to TRBD1. After removal of 0 bases from V and 12 bases from J, the junction contained 10 bases not matched to a gene. CDR3 size: 15 residues. Per the germline V gene, CDR1 is SGHNT and CDR2 is YENEEA. For the CDR3, the DNA is TGTGCCAGCAGCTTAGATGGGACAGGAGGCAAGGGGCAGTTCTTC. It specifies CASSLDGTGGKGQFF.